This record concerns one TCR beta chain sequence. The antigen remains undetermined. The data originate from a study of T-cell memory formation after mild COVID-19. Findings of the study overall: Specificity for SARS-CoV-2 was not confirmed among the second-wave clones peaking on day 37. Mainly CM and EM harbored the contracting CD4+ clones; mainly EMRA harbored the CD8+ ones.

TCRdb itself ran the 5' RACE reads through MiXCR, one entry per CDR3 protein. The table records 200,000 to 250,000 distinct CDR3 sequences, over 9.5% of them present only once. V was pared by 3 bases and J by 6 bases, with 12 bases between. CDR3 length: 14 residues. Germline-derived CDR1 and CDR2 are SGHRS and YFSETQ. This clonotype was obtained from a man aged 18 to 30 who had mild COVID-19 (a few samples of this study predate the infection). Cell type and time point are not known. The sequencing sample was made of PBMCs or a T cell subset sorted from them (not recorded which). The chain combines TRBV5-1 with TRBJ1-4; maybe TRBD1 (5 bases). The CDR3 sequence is CASSWGSGDEKLFF. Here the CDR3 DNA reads TGCGCCAGCAGCTGGGGGTCGGGCGATGAAAAACTGTTTTTT.